The T cell receptor beta chain under discussion was sequenced for a study of T-cell reconstitution after alpha-beta-depleted transplantation in children (dated by TCRdb to the mid-2010s). At the level of the whole study: The study quantitatively tracked T-cell immune reconstitution after TCRalphabeta/CD19-depleted allogeneic hematopoietic cell transplantation in children using TCR repertoire profiling.

Library method: PCR. The instrument was an Illumina HiSeq 2500. TCR libraries were prepared with molecular barcoding, using unique molecular identifiers to normalize TCRbeta repertoire quantification. The public reads were quality trimmed at Q25 with fastp and then assembled into clones with MiXCR by TCRdb, keeping productive beta chains. CDR3 protein sequences are deduplicated, and each keeps its most common genes and DNA. This sample comprises 250,000 to 350,000 distinct CDR3 sequences, nearly 10% of them detected only once. Roughly a tenth of the sample lies in the top ten. This clonotype was counted many times. No antigen is known for it. Base qualities were left out, and no much larger clone turns up one base away. V and J lose 4 bases and 1 base, and a span of 14 bases separates them. As encoded in the germline V gene, CDR1 is SGHTA while CDR2 is FQGNSA. From the cysteine up to the phenylalanine, the CDR3 has a length of 17 residues. The sequence is cut down to CDR3 DNA, 51 bases in frame from base 1.

Sequenced material: PBMCs from the stem cell graft donor, taken from the stem cell graft. The receptor chain draws on TRBV7-2 and TRBJ2-6, with the identity of the D gene unclear. This clonotype originated in a human donor who donated a stem cell graft to a child with SCID. The CDR3 has the sequence CASSSNKGFSGANVLTF. The DNA is TGTGCCAGCAGCTCGAACAAGGGCTTTTCTGGGGCCAACGTCCTGACTTTC.